Listed below are T cell receptor beta chains from one sample, sequenced in a study of cytomegalovirus exposure and HLA in healthy donors. The assay was immunoSEQ multiplex PCR, and TCRdb's table has in-frame clones only and misses some. Of more than 95,000 clones listed, roughly 79% are singletons. Sequencing was done on a sample of PBMCs. The receptors were sampled from a woman aged 25-40 years in good health and CMV-seronegative. The CDR3 runs from the conserved cysteine through the conserved F or W. Each record gives: D gene, clone size, V gene, J gene, CDR3 length, CDR3 DNA, CDR3 protein. The D gene is left open where the match is weak. Not every row has a clone size; where given, it reads once, few, many or a size class.

D gene: NA
clone size: NA
V gene: TRBV18
J gene: TRBJ2-1
CDR3 length: 16
CDR3 DNA: TGTGCCAGCTCACCACCCAAATTAGCGGACCACAATGAGCAGTTCTTC
CDR3 protein: CASSPPKLADHNEQFF

D gene: TRBD2
clone size: few
V gene: TRBV9
J gene: TRBJ2-7
CDR3 length: 16
CDR3 DNA: TGTGCCAGCAGCGCAGCCGGGACTAGCGGGAGCGGCGAGCAGTACTTC
CDR3 protein: CASSAAGTSGSGEQYF

D gene: TRBD1
clone size: NA
V gene: TRBV18
J gene: TRBJ1-1
CDR3 length: 18
CDR3 DNA: TGTGCCAGCTCACCCCGGGAGACAGGGGGTCTCGAGGCCACTGAAGCTTTCTTT
CDR3 protein: CASSPRETGGLEATEAFF

D gene: TRBD2
clone size: NA
V gene: TRBV27
J gene: TRBJ2-7
CDR3 length: 16
CDR3 DNA: TGTGCCAGCCACCGCCAGACTAGCGGAGGGGGCTACGAGCAGTACTTC
CDR3 protein: CASHRQTSGGGYEQYF

D gene: TRBD2
clone size: NA
V gene: TRBV7-8
J gene: TRBJ2-1
CDR3 length: 16
CDR3 DNA: TGTGCCAGCAGCTCCGCAGGGACTAGCCCCTACAATGAGCAGTTCTTC
CDR3 protein: CASSSAGTSPYNEQFF

D gene: NA
clone size: NA
V gene: TRBV30
J gene: TRBJ1-1
CDR3 length: 13
CDR3 DNA: TGTGCCTGGAGTCCAGGGATGAACACTGAAGCTTTCTTT
CDR3 protein: CAWSPGMNTEAFF

D gene: NA
clone size: NA
V gene: TRBV7-2
J gene: TRBJ2-3
CDR3 length: 15
CDR3 DNA: TGTGCCAGCAGCTTAGCGTGGGGCAGCACAGATACGCAGTATTTT
CDR3 protein: CASSLAWGSTDTQYF

D gene: TRBD1
clone size: NA
V gene: TRBV2
J gene: TRBJ1-2
CDR3 length: 12
CDR3 DNA: TGTGCCAGCAGAGGACAGGGGGATGGCTACACCTTC
CDR3 protein: CASRGQGDGYTF

D gene: NA
clone size: NA
V gene: TRBV5-1
J gene: TRBJ2-7
CDR3 length: 16
CDR3 DNA: TGCGCCAGCAGCCCGGGAACCGACAGGAGCTCCTACGAGCAGTACTTC
CDR3 protein: CASSPGTDRSSYEQYF

D gene: TRBD1
clone size: once
V gene: TRBV7-9
J gene: TRBJ2-7
CDR3 length: 14
CDR3 DNA: TGTGCCAGCAGCTTTAACCAGGGGGCGGGCGAGCAGTACTTC
CDR3 protein: CASSFNQGAGEQYF

D gene: TRBD2
clone size: once
V gene: TRBV5-1
J gene: TRBJ2-7
CDR3 length: 18
CDR3 DNA: TGCGCCAGCAGCTTGGTAACTAGCGGGGCTCTACTCTCCTACGAGCAGTACTTC
CDR3 protein: CASSLVTSGALLSYEQYF

D gene: NA
clone size: NA
V gene: TRBV5-8
J gene: TRBJ2-7
CDR3 length: 11
CDR3 DNA: TGTGCCAGCAGCTTCAACTACGAGCAGTACTTC
CDR3 protein: CASSFNYEQYF

D gene: TRBD2
clone size: once
V gene: TRBV27
J gene: TRBJ2-7
CDR3 length: 16
CDR3 DNA: TGTGCCAGCAGAGCCTCGAATAGCGGGAGTTCTTACGAGCAGTACTTC
CDR3 protein: CASRASNSGSSYEQYF

D gene: TRBD2
clone size: NA
V gene: TRBV19
J gene: TRBJ2-1
CDR3 length: 16
CDR3 DNA: TGTGCCAGTAGTCCCTATCTGGGTAGCGGGAGCGGTGAGCAGTTCTTC
CDR3 protein: CASSPYLGSGSGEQFF